Listed below are T cell receptor beta chains from one sample, sequenced in a study of blood T cells in healthy people across ages. TCRdb processed the 5' RACE reads anew with MiXCR; each CDR3 protein has one entry. Of around 820,000 distinct CDR3 sequences in the sample, approximately 25% are singletons; the top ten hold 3% to 4%. This same sample was also part of a study on T cells of mothers and their children.

The sequenced sample was blood. These TCRs come from a boy between 10 and 17 years old in good health. Each CDR3 is given with its conserved first and last residue. The D gene is left open where the match is weak. The size entry is marked missing in some rows and otherwise reads once, few, many or a size class.

CDR3 protein | CDR3 DNA | V gene | D gene | clone size | J gene
CASSLGGASKYTDTQYF | TGTGCCAGCAGTTTAGGTGGGGCTAGCAAATACACAGATACGCAGTATTTT | TRBV12-3/TRBV12-4 | NA | few | TRBJ2-3
CASSAGGNTEAFF | TGTGCCAGCAGTGCAGGGGGGAACACTGAAGCTTTCTTT | TRBV6-2/TRBV6-3 | TRBD1 | few | TRBJ1-1
CSAPPRLAKNIQYF | TGCAGTGCTCCCCCTCGTTTAGCCAAAAACATTCAGTACTTC | TRBV20-1 | NA | few | TRBJ2-4
CSVEMGAGELFF | TGCAGCGTTGAAATGGGGGCCGGGGAGCTGTTTTTT | TRBV29-1 | NA | many | TRBJ2-2
CASSSWDRNNEQFF | TGTGCCAGCAGTTCTTGGGACAGAAACAATGAGCAGTTCTTC | TRBV27 | TRBD1 | few | TRBJ2-1
CASSLVDGRRDTEAFF | TGCGCCAGCAGCTTGGTTGACGGACGCCGGGACACAGAAGCTTTCTTT | TRBV5-1 | NA | few | TRBJ1-1
CASSLLGDRVDEQYF | TGTGCCAGCAGTTTATTGGGTGACAGGGTCGACGAGCAGTACTTC | TRBV28 | TRBD1 | few | TRBJ2-7
CASSDGASGTSYEQYF | TGTGCCAGCAGCGACGGGGCTAGCGGGACCTCCTACGAGCAGTACTTC | TRBV6-1 | TRBD2 | few | TRBJ2-7
CASSLGGLGVTTQYF | TGTGCCAGCAGCTTAGGTGGCCTGGGCGTTACAACCCAGTACTTC | TRBV11-2 | NA | many | TRBJ2-5
CSVGSNVLTF | TGCAGCGTGGGGTCCAACGTCCTGACTTTC | TRBV29-1 | NA | NA | TRBJ2-6
CSVVQGGAITGELFF | TGCAGTGTAGTCCAGGGGGGGGCAATCACCGGGGAGCTGTTTTTT | TRBV20-1 | NA | NA | TRBJ2-2
CASSSTPGQHEKLFF | TGTGCCAGCAGCTCAACACCGGGACAGCATGAAAAACTGTTTTTT | TRBV5-5 | TRBD1 | NA | TRBJ1-4
CASSLLKTSTGQTYEQYF | TGCGCCAGCAGCCTCTTAAAGACCTCGACAGGGCAAACCTACGAGCAGTACTTC | TRBV4-3 | TRBD1 | NA | TRBJ2-7
CASSQGNRENSPLHF | TGTGCCAGCAGCCAAGGGAACAGGGAAAATTCACCCCTCCACTTT | TRBV3-1 | NA | many | TRBJ1-6
CASRESVTQFF | TGTGCCAGCAGAGAATCGGTTACGCAGTTCTTC | TRBV28 | NA | NA | TRBJ2-1
CASSLGGGTYEQYF | TGTGCCAGCAGCTTAGGTGGCGGGACCTACGAGCAGTACTTC | TRBV7-2 | NA | many | TRBJ2-7
CASSDYGSRLDEQFF | TGTGCCAGCAGTGATTACGGGAGTAGGTTGGATGAGCAGTTCTTC | TRBV6-1 | NA | NA | TRBJ2-1
CSVANQSGNIQYF | TGCAGCGTTGCAAATCAAAGCGGGAACATTCAGTACTTC | TRBV29-1 | NA | NA | TRBJ2-4
CASSDGTVSGETQYF | TGTGCCAGCAGTGACGGGACAGTGAGTGGAGAGACCCAGTACTTC | TRBV9 | TRBD1 | NA | TRBJ2-5
CASSLDGTGWQKLFF | TGTGCCAGCAGCTTAGACGGGACAGGGTGGCAAAAACTGTTTTTT | TRBV7-9 | TRBD1 | few | TRBJ1-4
CATSRDRSRSTTNEKLFF | TGTGCCACCAGCAGAGATCGATCCAGATCTACAACTAATGAAAAACTGTTTTTT | TRBV15 | NA | NA | TRBJ1-4
CASSLVHGPETQYF | TGTGCCAGCAGTTTAGTACACGGGCCAGAGACCCAGTACTTC | TRBV28 | NA | NA | TRBJ2-5
CASSSVISPYNEQFF | TGTGCCAGCAGCTCCGTGATATCCCCCTACAATGAGCAGTTCTTC | TRBV7-8 | NA | NA | TRBJ2-1
CASSSQGVAPNEKLFF | TGTGCCAGCAGCTCACAGGGGGTTGCTCCTAATGAAAAACTGTTTTTT | TRBV7-2 | TRBD1 | NA | TRBJ1-4
CASSLSAGISTDTQYF | TGTGCCAGCAGTTTATCGGCAGGGATTAGCACAGATACGCAGTATTTT | TRBV27 | NA | NA | TRBJ2-3
CSARDSVRNEQFF | TGCAGTGCTAGAGATAGCGTTCGAAATGAGCAGTTCTTC | TRBV20-1 | NA | NA | TRBJ2-1
CSVDAGRGNTEAFF | TGCAGCGTTGATGCGGGAAGGGGGAACACTGAAGCTTTCTTT | TRBV29-1 | NA | few | TRBJ1-1
CASSYEGVGQETQYF | TGTGCCAGCAGTTACGAGGGGGTAGGGCAAGAGACCCAGTACTTC | TRBV6-5 | NA | few | TRBJ2-5
CASGTGISYEQYF | TGTGCCAGTGGGACGGGCATCTCCTACGAGCAGTACTTC | TRBV6-1 | NA | NA | TRBJ2-7
CASSLGGLAGQYEQYF | TGTGCCAGCAGCTTGGGGGGACTAGCGGGACAGTACGAGCAGTACTTC | TRBV7-9 | TRBD2 | NA | TRBJ2-7
CSARDWDSHVSFNSPLHF | TGCAGTGCTAGAGATTGGGACAGCCACGTCTCTTTTAATTCACCCCTCCACTTT | TRBV20-1 | TRBD1 | NA | TRBJ1-6
CASSLGGQPTDAQYF | TGCGCCAGCAGCTTGGGGGGCCAGCCCACGGATGCGCAGTATTTT | TRBV5-1 | NA | NA | TRBJ2-3
CASSIQGGNEQFF | TGTGCCAGCAGCATCCAGGGTGGCAATGAGCAGTTCTTC | TRBV9 | NA | NA | TRBJ2-1
CASSQGESGSTDTQYF | TGCGCCAGCAGCCAAGGGGAAAGCGGGTCCACAGATACGCAGTATTTT | TRBV4-3 | NA | NA | TRBJ2-3
CANSTRQGAGTGELFF | TGTGCCAACAGCACCAGACAGGGGGCCGGCACCGGGGAGCTGTTTTTT | TRBV21-1 | NA | NA | TRBJ2-2
CSARGQGGRKLFF | TGCAGTGCTAGGGGCCAGGGTGGTCGTAAACTGTTTTTT | TRBV20-1 | NA | many | TRBJ1-4
CASSQVFSGEAFF | TGTGCCAGCAGCCAAGTATTTTCGGGTGAAGCTTTCTTT | TRBV3-1 | NA | NA | TRBJ1-1
CASSLLVKGANYGYTF | TGTGCCAGCAGTTTACTCGTAAAGGGAGCTAACTATGGCTACACCTTC | TRBV27 | NA | few | TRBJ1-2
CASSRSRLGGTDTQYF | TGTGCCAGCAGCAGGTCCCGACTGGGGGGCACAGATACGCAGTATTTT | TRBV13 | NA | NA | TRBJ2-3
CASSSGTSGSTGELFF | TGCGCCAGCAGCTCGGGGACTAGCGGGAGCACCGGGGAGCTGTTTTTT | TRBV5-1 | TRBD2 | NA | TRBJ2-2
CASSASDSGHEQYF | TGTGCCAGCAGCGCTTCAGACAGCGGCCACGAGCAGTACTTC | TRBV7-9 | NA | NA | TRBJ2-7
CASSRREGQENIQYF | TGCGCCAGCAGCCGACGCGAGGGGCAGGAAAACATTCAGTACTTC | TRBV4-3 | NA | few | TRBJ2-4
CASSQDPRGQETQYF | TGCGCCAGCAGCCAAGATCCCAGGGGCCAAGAGACCCAGTACTTC | TRBV4-3 | NA | few | TRBJ2-5
CASSLGQGSGFYEQYF | TGCGCCAGCAGCTTGGGGCAGGGATCTGGATTTTACGAGCAGTACTTC | TRBV5-1 | NA | NA | TRBJ2-7
CASSRDRGAEAFF | TGCGCCAGCAGCCGCGACAGGGGCGCTGAAGCTTTCTTT | TRBV5-1 | TRBD1 | few | TRBJ1-1
CSARTQGAETNEKLFF | TGCAGTGCAAGGACCCAGGGGGCGGAAACTAATGAAAAACTGTTTTTT | TRBV20-1 | TRBD1 | few | TRBJ1-4